These T cell receptor beta chains were read from a single sample in a study of cytomegalovirus exposure and HLA in healthy donors. Generated by immunoSEQ multiplex PCR, the TCRdb table keeps only in-frame clones and is missing some. The sample holds approximately 80,000 clones, under 80% seen once. The sequenced material came from PBMCs. The receptor set was obtained from a man between 60 and 70 years old in good health and CMV-seronegative. Both conserved end residues are part of each CDR3. A D gene is named only where the DNA matches it firmly. Not all rows give a size; the values are once, few, many and, for expanded clones, a class.

D gene: -
clone size: -
J gene: TRBJ1-1
V gene: TRBV29-1
CDR3 DNA: TGCAGCGTTGAAGAAGCGCGGACTGAAGCTTTCTTT
CDR3 protein: CSVEEARTEAFF

D gene: -
clone size: -
J gene: TRBJ2-1
V gene: TRBV11-2
CDR3 DNA: TGTGCCAGCAGGCCAGTCTACAGGGATGAGCAGTTCTTC
CDR3 protein: CASRPVYRDEQFF

D gene: -
clone size: once
J gene: TRBJ2-7
V gene: TRBV11-2
CDR3 DNA: TGTGCCAGCAGCTTAGAGGAAGTCAGACGACTCGAGCAGTACTTC
CDR3 protein: CASSLEEVRRLEQYF

D gene: -
clone size: -
J gene: TRBJ1-3
V gene: TRBV5-1
CDR3 DNA: TGCGCCAGCAGTCGGGTGGAGAGCTCTGGAAACACCATATATTTT
CDR3 protein: CASSRVESSGNTIYF

D gene: -
clone size: -
J gene: TRBJ2-5
V gene: TRBV20-1
CDR3 DNA: TGCAGTGGCACCCTGGAGGAGACCCAGTACTTC
CDR3 protein: CSGTLEETQYF

D gene: -
clone size: -
J gene: TRBJ1-2
V gene: TRBV7-3
CDR3 DNA: TGTGCCAGCAGCTTCCCCCCCCTACCCCAGCGACCCAAAGGCTACACCTTC
CDR3 protein: CASSFPPLPQRPKGYTF

D gene: -
clone size: -
J gene: TRBJ2-7
V gene: TRBV5-1
CDR3 DNA: TGCGCCAGCAGCCCCCAGGGGGGCTTACCCCTCTCCTACGAGCAGTACTTC
CDR3 protein: CASSPQGGLPLSYEQYF

D gene: -
clone size: -
J gene: TRBJ2-7
V gene: TRBV5-1
CDR3 DNA: TGCGCCAGCAGCTTGGAAGACAGGAGCCCGTCCTTC
CDR3 protein: CASSLEDRSPSF

D gene: -
clone size: -
J gene: TRBJ1-1
V gene: TRBV19
CDR3 DNA: TGTGCCAGTAGGCAGACAGGTACTAAGACTGAAGCTTTCTTT
CDR3 protein: CASRQTGTKTEAFF

D gene: TRBD1
clone size: few
J gene: TRBJ1-4
V gene: TRBV5-1
CDR3 DNA: TGCGCCAGCAGCGGGGACAGGGTGGCAACTAATGAAAAACTGTTTTTT
CDR3 protein: CASSGDRVATNEKLFF

D gene: TRBD1
clone size: -
J gene: TRBJ1-4
V gene: TRBV6-5
CDR3 DNA: TGTGCCAGCAGTACTACAGGGGCGAATGAAAAACTGTTTTTT
CDR3 protein: CASSTTGANEKLFF

D gene: -
clone size: -
J gene: TRBJ2-7
V gene: TRBV4-1
CDR3 DNA: TGCGCCAGCAGCCAGAGCTCCTACGAGCAGTACTTC
CDR3 protein: CASSQSSYEQYF

D gene: TRBD2
clone size: -
J gene: TRBJ2-2
V gene: TRBV19
CDR3 DNA: TGTGCCAGTAGTATCCCGGGGGGGACCGGGGAGCTGTTTTTT
CDR3 protein: CASSIPGGTGELFF

D gene: TRBD1
clone size: -
J gene: TRBJ1-4
V gene: TRBV6-5
CDR3 DNA: TGTGCCAGCAGTTCCAGGTTGGGACAGGGGACCAAACTGTTTTTT
CDR3 protein: CASSSRLGQGTKLFF

D gene: TRBD1
clone size: few
J gene: TRBJ1-2
V gene: TRBV5-6
CDR3 DNA: TGTGCCAGCAGCTTGGGACAGGGCTCCGCTAACTATGGCTACACCTTC
CDR3 protein: CASSLGQGSANYGYTF

D gene: -
clone size: few
J gene: TRBJ1-2
V gene: TRBV5-1
CDR3 DNA: TGCGCCAGCAGCTTGGTGGAGGGCGGTGGCTACACCTTC
CDR3 protein: CASSLVEGGGYTF

D gene: TRBD2
clone size: -
J gene: TRBJ2-3
V gene: TRBV7-3
CDR3 DNA: TGTGCCAGCAGCCCTTGGACTAGCGCGACAGATACGCAGTATTTT
CDR3 protein: CASSPWTSATDTQYF

D gene: -
clone size: -
J gene: TRBJ2-7
V gene: TRBV13
CDR3 DNA: TGTGCCAGCAGCTTGAGGGTATGGTCCTACGAGCAGTACTTC
CDR3 protein: CASSLRVWSYEQYF

D gene: -
clone size: -
J gene: TRBJ1-1
V gene: TRBV9
CDR3 DNA: TGTGCCAGCAGCGTCGACATGAACACTGAAGCTTTCTTT
CDR3 protein: CASSVDMNTEAFF

D gene: -
clone size: -
J gene: TRBJ1-2
V gene: TRBV10-3
CDR3 DNA: TGTGCCATCAGGGGGGCAGGGGCTTACTATGGCTACACCTTC
CDR3 protein: CAIRGAGAYYGYTF

D gene: -
clone size: once
J gene: TRBJ2-1
V gene: TRBV11-3
CDR3 DNA: TGTGCCAGCAGCTTCAATCCCTACAATGAGCAGTTCTTC
CDR3 protein: CASSFNPYNEQFF

D gene: -
clone size: -
J gene: TRBJ1-3
V gene: TRBV5-6
CDR3 DNA: TGTGCCAGCAGCCCCCAGTTGGGGGGAGGAAACACCATATATTTT
CDR3 protein: CASSPQLGGGNTIYF

D gene: TRBD2
clone size: -
J gene: TRBJ2-4
V gene: TRBV4-2
CDR3 DNA: TGTGCCAGCAGCGTACTTAGCGGGGGGGCAAACATTCAGTACTTC
CDR3 protein: CASSVLSGGANIQYF

D gene: -
clone size: -
J gene: TRBJ2-3
V gene: TRBV9
CDR3 DNA: TGTGCCAGCAGCCTAGGGACTGGCACAGATACGCAGTATTTT
CDR3 protein: CASSLGTGTDTQYF

D gene: -
clone size: -
J gene: TRBJ2-2
V gene: TRBV2
CDR3 DNA: TGTGCCAGCAGTGAAGCGGGCCTACCCACCGGGGAGCTGTTTTTT
CDR3 protein: CASSEAGLPTGELFF

D gene: -
clone size: -
J gene: TRBJ1-3
V gene: TRBV4-1
CDR3 DNA: TGCGCCAGCAGCCAGGCCATAACCCCGATTGGAAACACCATATATTTT
CDR3 protein: CASSQAITPIGNTIYF

D gene: TRBD2
clone size: -
J gene: TRBJ2-1
V gene: TRBV2
CDR3 DNA: TGTGCCAGCAGCGATAGCGGGGGCATTTACAATGAGCAGTTCTTC
CDR3 protein: CASSDSGGIYNEQFF

D gene: TRBD1
clone size: -
J gene: TRBJ1-1
V gene: TRBV7-8
CDR3 DNA: TGTGCCAGCAGCTACTTAGGGGGGACAGGGAGAACTGAAGCTTTCTTT
CDR3 protein: CASSYLGGTGRTEAFF

D gene: TRBD2
clone size: -
J gene: TRBJ2-3
V gene: TRBV7-3
CDR3 DNA: TGTGCCAGCAGCTCACGAGGGGGGCTAGCGGGGGTGGCAGATACGCAGTATTTT
CDR3 protein: CASSSRGGLAGVADTQYF

D gene: -
clone size: -
J gene: TRBJ2-7
V gene: TRBV7-9
CDR3 DNA: TGTGCCAGCAGCCCCCCCGCGGACTACGAGCAGTACTTC
CDR3 protein: CASSPPADYEQYF

D gene: TRBD2
clone size: -
J gene: TRBJ2-2
V gene: TRBV29-1
CDR3 DNA: TGCAGCGCCCGTTTAACTTGGGGACTAGCGGGGAATTCCGGGGAGCTGTTTTTT
CDR3 protein: CSARLTWGLAGNSGELFF

D gene: TRBD1
clone size: -
J gene: TRBJ2-1
V gene: TRBV19
CDR3 DNA: TGTGCCAGTAGTCTGGGACAGGATGACAATGTGCAGTTCTTC
CDR3 protein: CASSLGQDDNVQFF

D gene: TRBD1
clone size: few
J gene: TRBJ1-1
V gene: TRBV19
CDR3 DNA: TGTGCCACCAGACAGGGAAGAAACACTGAAGCTTTCTTT
CDR3 protein: CATRQGRNTEAFF

D gene: -
clone size: few
J gene: TRBJ1-4
V gene: TRBV6-5
CDR3 DNA: TGTGCCAGCAGACCCAGGGGAGGGAATGAAAAACTGTTTTTT
CDR3 protein: CASRPRGGNEKLFF

D gene: TRBD2
clone size: -
J gene: TRBJ2-5
V gene: TRBV25-1
CDR3 DNA: TGTGCCAGCAGTGCGATCGGGGGGGCGGGAGAGACCCAGTACTTC
CDR3 protein: CASSAIGGAGETQYF